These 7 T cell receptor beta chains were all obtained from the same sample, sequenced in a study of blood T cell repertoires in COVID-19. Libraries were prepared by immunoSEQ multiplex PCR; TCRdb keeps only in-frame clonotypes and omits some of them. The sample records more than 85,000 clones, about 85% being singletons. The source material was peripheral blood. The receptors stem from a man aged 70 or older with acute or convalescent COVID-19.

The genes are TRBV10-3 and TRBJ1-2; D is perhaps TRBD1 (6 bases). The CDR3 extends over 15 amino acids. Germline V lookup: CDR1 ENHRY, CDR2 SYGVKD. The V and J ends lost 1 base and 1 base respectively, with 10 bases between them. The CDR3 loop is CAISELVDSNYGYTF. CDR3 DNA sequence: TGTGCCATCAGTGAGTTAGTGGACAGTAACTATGGCTACACCTTC.

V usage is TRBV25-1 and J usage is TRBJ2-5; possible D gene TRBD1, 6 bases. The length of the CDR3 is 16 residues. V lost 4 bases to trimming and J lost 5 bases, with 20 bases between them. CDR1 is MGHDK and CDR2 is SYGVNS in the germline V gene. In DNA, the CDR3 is TGTGCCAGCAGTGCGACCCGACAGGTAGCAGTGGAGACCCAGTACTTC. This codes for CASSATRQVAVETQYF.

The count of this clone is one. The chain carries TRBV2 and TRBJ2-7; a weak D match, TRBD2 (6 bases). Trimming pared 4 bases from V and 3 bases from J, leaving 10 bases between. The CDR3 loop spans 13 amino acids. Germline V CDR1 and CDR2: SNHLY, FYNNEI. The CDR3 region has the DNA TGTGCCAGCAGTGTGGGGCGGGGCTACGAGCAGTACTTC. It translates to CASSVGRGYEQYF.

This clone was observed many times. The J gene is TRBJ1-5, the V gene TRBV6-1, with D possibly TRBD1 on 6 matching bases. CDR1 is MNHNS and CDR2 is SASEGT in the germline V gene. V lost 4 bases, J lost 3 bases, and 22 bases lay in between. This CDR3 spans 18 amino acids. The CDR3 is CASSARGVNTGYNQPQHF. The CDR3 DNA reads TGTGCCAGCAGTGCGAGGGGTGTTAATACAGGGTACAATCAGCCCCAGCATTTT.

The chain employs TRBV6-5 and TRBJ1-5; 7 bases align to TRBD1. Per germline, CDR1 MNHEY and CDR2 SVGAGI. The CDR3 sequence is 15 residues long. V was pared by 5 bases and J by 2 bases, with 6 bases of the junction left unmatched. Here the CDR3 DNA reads TGTGCCAGCAGTCAGGGGGGAGAGGGCAATCAGCCCCAGCATTTT. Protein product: CASSQGGEGNQPQHF.

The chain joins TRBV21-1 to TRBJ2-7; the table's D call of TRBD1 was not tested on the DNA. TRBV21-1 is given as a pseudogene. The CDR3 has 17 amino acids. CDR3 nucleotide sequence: TGTGCCAGCAGCAAAGAGGGACAGGTGGGCCGCTCCTACGAGCAGTACTTC. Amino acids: CASSKEGQVGRSYEQYF.

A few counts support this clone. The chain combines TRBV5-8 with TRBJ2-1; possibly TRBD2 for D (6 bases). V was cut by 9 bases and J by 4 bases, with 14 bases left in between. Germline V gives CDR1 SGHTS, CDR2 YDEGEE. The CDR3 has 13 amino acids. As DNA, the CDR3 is TGTGCCACCGGGACTCCCCTTTACAATGAGCAGTTCTTC. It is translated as CATGTPLYNEQFF.